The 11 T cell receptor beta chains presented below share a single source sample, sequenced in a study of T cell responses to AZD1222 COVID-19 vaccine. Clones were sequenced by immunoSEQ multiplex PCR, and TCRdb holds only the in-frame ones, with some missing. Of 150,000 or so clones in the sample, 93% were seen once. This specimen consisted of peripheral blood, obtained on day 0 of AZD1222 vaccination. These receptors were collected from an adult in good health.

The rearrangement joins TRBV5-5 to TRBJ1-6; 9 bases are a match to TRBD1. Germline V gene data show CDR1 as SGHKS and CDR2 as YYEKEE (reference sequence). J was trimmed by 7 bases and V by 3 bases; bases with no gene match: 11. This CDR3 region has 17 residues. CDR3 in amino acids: CASSWGPGGQGNSPLHF. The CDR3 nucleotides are TGTGCCAGCAGCTGGGGCCCAGGGGGACAGGGAAATTCACCCCTCCACTTT.

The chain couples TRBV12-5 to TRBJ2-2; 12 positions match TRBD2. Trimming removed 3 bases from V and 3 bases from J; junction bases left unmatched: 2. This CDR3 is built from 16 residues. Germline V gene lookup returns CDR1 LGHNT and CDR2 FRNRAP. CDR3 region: CASGFLAGGDTGELFF. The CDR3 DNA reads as TGTGCTAGTGGTTTCCTAGCGGGAGGGGACACCGGGGAGCTGTTTTTT.

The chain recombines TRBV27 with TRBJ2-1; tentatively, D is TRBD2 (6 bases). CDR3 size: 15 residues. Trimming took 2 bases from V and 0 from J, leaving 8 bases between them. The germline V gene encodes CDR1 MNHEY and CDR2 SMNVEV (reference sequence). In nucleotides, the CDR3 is TGTGCCAGCAGTTTAGGCGGGACCTCCTACAATGAGCAGTTCTTC. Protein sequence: CASSLGGTSYNEQFF.

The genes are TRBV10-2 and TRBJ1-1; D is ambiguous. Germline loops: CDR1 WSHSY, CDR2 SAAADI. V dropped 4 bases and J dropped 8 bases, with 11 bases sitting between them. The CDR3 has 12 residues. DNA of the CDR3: TGCGCCAGCAGTGCACAAGAATTCGAAGCTTTCTTT. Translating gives CASSAQEFEAFF.

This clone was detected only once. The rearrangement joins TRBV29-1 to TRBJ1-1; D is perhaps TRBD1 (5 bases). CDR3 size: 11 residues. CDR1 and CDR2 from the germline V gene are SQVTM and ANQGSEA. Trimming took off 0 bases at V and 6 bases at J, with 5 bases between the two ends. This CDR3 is CSVEEGAEAFF. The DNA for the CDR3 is TGCAGCGTTGAAGAGGGGGCTGAAGCTTTCTTT.

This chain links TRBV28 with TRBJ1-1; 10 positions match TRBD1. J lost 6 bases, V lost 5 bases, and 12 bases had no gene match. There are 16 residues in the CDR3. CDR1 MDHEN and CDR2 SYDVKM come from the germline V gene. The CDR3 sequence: CASSLPLGQGKPEAFF. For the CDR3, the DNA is TGTGCCAGCAGTCTCCCTCTGGGACAGGGGAAGCCTGAAGCTTTCTTT.

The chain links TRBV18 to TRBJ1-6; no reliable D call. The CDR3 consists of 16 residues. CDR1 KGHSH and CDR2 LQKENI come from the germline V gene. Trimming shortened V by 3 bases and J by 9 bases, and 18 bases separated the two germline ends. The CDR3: CASSPAVGSVGSPLHF. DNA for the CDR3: TGTGCCAGCTCACCGGCAGTCGGGTCGGTCGGTTCACCCCTCCACTTT.

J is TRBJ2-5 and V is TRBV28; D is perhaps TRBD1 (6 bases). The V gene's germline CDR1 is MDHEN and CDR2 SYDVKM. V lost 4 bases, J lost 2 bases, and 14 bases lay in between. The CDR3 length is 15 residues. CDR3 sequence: CASSSPPTGQETQYF. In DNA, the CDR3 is TGTGCCAGCAGTTCCCCGCCCACAGGGCAAGAGACCCAGTACTTC.

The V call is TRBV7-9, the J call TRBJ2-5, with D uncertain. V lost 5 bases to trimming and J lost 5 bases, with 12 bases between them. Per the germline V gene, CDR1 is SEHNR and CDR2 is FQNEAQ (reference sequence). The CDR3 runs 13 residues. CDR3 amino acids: CASSTTLRETQYF. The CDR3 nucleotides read TGTGCCAGCAGCACGACACTGCGGGAGACCCAGTACTTC.

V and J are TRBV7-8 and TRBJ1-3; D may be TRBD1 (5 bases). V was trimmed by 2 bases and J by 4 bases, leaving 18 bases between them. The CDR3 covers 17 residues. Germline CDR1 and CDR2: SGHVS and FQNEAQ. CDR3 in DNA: TGTGCCAGCAGCTTATGGCGCCCGGGACGGAAAGGAAACACCATATATTTT. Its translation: CASSLWRPGRKGNTIYF. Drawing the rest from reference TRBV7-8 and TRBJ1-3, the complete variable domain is GAGVSQSPRYKVAKRGQDVALRCDPISGHVSLFWYQQALGQGPEFLTYFQNEAQLDKSGLPSDRFFAERPEGSVSTLKIQRTQQEDSAVYLCASSLWRPGRKGNTIYFGEGSWLTVV.

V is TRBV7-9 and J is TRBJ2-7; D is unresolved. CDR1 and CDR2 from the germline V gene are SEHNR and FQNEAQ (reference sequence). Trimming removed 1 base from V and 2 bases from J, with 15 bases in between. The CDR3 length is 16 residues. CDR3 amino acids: CASSLVLATLPYEQYF. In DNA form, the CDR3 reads TGTGCCAGCAGCTTAGTTTTGGCAACCCTTCCCTACGAGCAGTACTTC.